This T cell receptor beta chain was recorded in a study of tumor and adjacent non-tumor tissue in lung cancer. The library came from three nested PCR rounds adapted from ARM-PCR protocols. A single record per CDR3 protein comes from TCRdb applying MiXCR to the multiplex PCR reads. Among some 97,000 distinct CDR3 sequences listed, 65% were seen once. There are 14 residues in the CDR3. Deletions cut 2 bases from V and 0 bases from J, with 6 bases between. In germline, CDR1 is ENHRY, CDR2 SYGVKD. This clonotype showed up many times. The template was RNA from unsorted bulk tissue. Distant lung tissue was collected more than 3 cm away from the tumor edge.

The chain joins TRBV10-3 to TRBJ2-3; tentatively, D is TRBD2 (6 bases). The sequence was obtained from a man in his thirties or forties with non-small cell lung cancer. The sequencing sample was made of distant non-tumor lung tissue. The CDR3 loop is CAISEGGSTDTQYF. DNA of the CDR3: TGTGCCATCAGTGAGGGAGGGAGCACAGATACGCAGTATTTT.